This T cell receptor beta chain was obtained from a study of T cell changes during pregnancy in multiple sclerosis. This table comes from immunoSEQ multiplex PCR, and its TCRdb copy is limited to in-frame clones, with some not included. Among 30,000 to 45,000 clones listed, 75% to 95% were seen once. The germline V gene encodes CDR1 MNHNS and CDR2 SASEGT. With 0 bases removed from V and 1 base from J, the gap between germline ends came to 8 bases. The CDR3 consists of 15 residues. The specimen was CD8+ T cells from peripheral blood mononuclear cells, collected in the second trimester of pregnancy. The chain has TRBV6-1 and TRBJ2-3; the D gene is possibly TRBD1 (6 bases). The receptor comes from a female donor with multiple sclerosis, enrolled in a pregnancy study. CDR3 coding DNA: TGTGCCAGCAGTGAAGCGAAGGGGGGCACAGATACGCAGTATTTT. Translating it yields CASSEAKGGTDTQYF.